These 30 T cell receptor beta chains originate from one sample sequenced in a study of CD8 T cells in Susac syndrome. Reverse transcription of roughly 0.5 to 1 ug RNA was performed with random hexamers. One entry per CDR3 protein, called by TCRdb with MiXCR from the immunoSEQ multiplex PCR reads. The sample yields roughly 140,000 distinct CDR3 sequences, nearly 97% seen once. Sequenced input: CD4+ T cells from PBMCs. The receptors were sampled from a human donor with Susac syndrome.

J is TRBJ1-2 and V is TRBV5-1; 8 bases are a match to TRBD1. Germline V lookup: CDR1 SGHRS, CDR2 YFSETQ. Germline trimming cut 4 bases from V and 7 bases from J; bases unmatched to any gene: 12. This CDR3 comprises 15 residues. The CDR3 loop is CASSPYGQGQSGYTF. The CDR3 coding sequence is TGCGCCAGCAGCCCTTACGGACAGGGACAGAGTGGCTACACCTTC. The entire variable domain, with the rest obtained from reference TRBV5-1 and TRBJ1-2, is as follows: KAGVTQTPRYLIKTRGQQVTLSCSPISGHRSVSWYQQTPGQGLQFLFEYFSETQRNKGNFPGRFSGRQFSNSRSEMNVSTLELGDSALYLCASSPYGQGQSGYTFGSGTRLTVV.

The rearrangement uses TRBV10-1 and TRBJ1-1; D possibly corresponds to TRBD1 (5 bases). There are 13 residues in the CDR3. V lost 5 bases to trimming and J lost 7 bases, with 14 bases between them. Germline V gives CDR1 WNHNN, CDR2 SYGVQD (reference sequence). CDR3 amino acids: CASSPRPQDEAFF. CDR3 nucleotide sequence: TGCGCCAGCAGTCCAAGACCACAGGATGAAGCTTTCTTT.

The CDR3 spells CASSYSEGYGYTF. The CDR3 nucleotides read TGTGCCAGCAGTTACTCGGAAGGCTATGGCTACACCTTC. The chain combines TRBV6-5 with TRBJ1-2; D remains unclear. Trimming removed 0 bases at V and 4 bases at J, with 6 bases between. There are 13 residues in the CDR3. Germline lookup yields CDR1 MNHEY and CDR2 SVGAGI.

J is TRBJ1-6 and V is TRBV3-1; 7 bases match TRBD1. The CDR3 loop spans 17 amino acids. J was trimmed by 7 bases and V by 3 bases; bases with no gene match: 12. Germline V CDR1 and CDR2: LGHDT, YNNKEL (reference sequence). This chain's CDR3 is CASSHPPGGQLNSPLHF. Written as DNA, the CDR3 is TGTGCCAGCAGCCATCCACCGGGGGGACAGTTAAATTCACCCCTCCACTTT.

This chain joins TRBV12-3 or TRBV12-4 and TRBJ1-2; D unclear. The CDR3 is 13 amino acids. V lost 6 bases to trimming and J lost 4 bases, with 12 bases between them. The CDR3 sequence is CASSPGESYGYTF. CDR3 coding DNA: TGTGCCAGCAGCCCCGGGGAATCCTATGGCTACACCTTC.

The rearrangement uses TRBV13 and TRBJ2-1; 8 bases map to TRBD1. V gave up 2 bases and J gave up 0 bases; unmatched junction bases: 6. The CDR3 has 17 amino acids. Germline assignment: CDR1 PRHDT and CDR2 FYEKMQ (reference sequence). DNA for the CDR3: TGTGCCAGCAGCTTACCCGACAGGGGCGGCTCCTACAATGAGCAGTTCTTC. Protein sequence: CASSLPDRGGSYNEQFF.

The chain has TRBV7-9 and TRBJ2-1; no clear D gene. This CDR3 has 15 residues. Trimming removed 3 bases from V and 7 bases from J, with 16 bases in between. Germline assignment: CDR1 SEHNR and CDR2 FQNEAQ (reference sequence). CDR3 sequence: CASSFTGYPWNEQFF. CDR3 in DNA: TGTGCCAGCAGCTTTACGGGCTACCCTTGGAATGAGCAGTTCTTC.

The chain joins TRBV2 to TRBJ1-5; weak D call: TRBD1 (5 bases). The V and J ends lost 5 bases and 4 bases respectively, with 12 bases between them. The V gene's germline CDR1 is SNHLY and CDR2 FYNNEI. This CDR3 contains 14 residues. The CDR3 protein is CASSKDSTNQPQHF. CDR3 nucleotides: TGTGCCAGCAGTAAAGACAGCACTAATCAGCCCCAGCATTTT.

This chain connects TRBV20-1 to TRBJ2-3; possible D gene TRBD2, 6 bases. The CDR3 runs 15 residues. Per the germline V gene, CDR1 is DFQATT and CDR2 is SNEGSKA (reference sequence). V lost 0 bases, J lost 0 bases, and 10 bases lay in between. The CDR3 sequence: CSARDQSGSTDTQYF. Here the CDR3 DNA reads TGCAGTGCTAGAGATCAGAGCGGGAGCACAGATACGCAGTATTTT.

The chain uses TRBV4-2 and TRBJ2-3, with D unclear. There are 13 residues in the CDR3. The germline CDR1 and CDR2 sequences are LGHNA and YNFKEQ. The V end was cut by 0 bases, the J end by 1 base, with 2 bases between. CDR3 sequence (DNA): TGTGCCAGCAGCCAAGACGGCACAGATACGCAGTATTTT. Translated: CASSQDGTDTQYF.

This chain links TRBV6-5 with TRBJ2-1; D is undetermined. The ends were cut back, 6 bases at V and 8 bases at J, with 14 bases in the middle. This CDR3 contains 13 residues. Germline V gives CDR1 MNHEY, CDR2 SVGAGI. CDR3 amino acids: CASRDLTRHEQFF. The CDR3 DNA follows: TGTGCCAGCAGGGATCTCACCCGGCATGAGCAGTTCTTC.

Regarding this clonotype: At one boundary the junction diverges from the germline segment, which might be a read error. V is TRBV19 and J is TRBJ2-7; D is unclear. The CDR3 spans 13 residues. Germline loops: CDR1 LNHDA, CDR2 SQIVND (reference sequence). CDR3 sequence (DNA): TGTGCCAGCAGTACCCATACCTCCTACGAGCAGTACTTC. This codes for CASSTHTSYEQYF.

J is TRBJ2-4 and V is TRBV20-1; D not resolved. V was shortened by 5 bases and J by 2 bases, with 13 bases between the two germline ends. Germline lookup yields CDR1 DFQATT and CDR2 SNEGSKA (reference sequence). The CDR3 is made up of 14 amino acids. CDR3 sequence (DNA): TGCAGTGCTGGTTTATCAGGTCCCAAAAACATTCAGTACTTC. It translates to CSAGLSGPKNIQYF.

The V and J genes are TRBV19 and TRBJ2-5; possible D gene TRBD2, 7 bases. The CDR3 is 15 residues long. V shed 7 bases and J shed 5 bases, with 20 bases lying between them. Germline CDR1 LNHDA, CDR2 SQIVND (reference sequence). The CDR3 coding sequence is TGTGCCAGTACCCTCGGAGGGGGGGCTGAGGAGACCCAGTACTTC. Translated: CASTLGGGAEETQYF.

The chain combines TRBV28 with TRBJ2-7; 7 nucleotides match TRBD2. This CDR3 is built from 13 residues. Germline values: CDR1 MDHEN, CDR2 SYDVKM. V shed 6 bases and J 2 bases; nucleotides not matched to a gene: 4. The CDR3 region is CASSRGRTYEQYF. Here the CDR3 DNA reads TGTGCCAGCAGCCGCGGGAGAACCTACGAGCAGTACTTC.

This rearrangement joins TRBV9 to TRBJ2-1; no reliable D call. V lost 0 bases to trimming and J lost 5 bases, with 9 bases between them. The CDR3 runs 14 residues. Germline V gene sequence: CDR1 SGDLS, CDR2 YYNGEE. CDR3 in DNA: TGTGCCAGCAGCGTAGGTCGGGCCAACAATGAGCAGTTCTTC. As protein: CASSVGRANNEQFF.

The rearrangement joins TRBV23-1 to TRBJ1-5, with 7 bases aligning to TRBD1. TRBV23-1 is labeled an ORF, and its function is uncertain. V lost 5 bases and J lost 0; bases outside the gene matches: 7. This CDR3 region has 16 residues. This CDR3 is CASSVDRAYSNQPQHF. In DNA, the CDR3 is TGCGCCAGCAGTGTCGACAGGGCCTATAGCAATCAGCCCCAGCATTTT.

The CDR3 sequence: CASSWTGTNEQFF. The DNA of the CDR3 is TGTGCCAGCAGCTGGACCGGGACCAATGAGCAGTTCTTC. V is TRBV7-2 and J is TRBJ2-1; D possibly matches TRBD1 or TRBD2 (5 bases each). This CDR3 comprises 13 residues. Per germline, CDR1 SGHTA and CDR2 FQGNSA. V dropped 4 bases and J dropped 6 bases, with 10 bases sitting between them.

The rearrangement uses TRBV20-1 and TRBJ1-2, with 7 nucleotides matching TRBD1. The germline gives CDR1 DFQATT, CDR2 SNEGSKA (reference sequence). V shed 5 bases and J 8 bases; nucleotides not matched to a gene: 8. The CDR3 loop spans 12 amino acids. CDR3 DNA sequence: TGCAGTGCTTCGGCAGGGGGTGGAGGCTACACCTTC. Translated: CSASAGGGGYTF.

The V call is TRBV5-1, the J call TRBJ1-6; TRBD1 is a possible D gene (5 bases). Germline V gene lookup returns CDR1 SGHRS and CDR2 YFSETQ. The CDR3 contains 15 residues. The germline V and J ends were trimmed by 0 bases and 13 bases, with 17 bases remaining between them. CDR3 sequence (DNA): TGCGCCAGCAGCTTGGCCGGGGCCGGACCAAGCCCCCTCCACTTT. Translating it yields CASSLAGAGPSPLHF.

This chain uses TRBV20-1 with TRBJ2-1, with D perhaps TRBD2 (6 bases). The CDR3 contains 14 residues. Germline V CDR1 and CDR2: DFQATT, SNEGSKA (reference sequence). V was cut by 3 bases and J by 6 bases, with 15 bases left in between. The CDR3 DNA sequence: TGCAGTGCTAGTCGGGGACTTCGAGGCAATGAGCAGTTCTTC. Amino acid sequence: CSASRGLRGNEQFF.

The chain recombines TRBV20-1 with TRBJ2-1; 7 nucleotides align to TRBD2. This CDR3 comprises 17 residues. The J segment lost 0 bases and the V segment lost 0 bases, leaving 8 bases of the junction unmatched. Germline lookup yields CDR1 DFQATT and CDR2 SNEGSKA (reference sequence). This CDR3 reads CSARDRWGGSSYNEQFF. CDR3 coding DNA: TGCAGTGCTAGAGATCGGTGGGGCGGGAGCTCCTACAATGAGCAGTTCTTC.

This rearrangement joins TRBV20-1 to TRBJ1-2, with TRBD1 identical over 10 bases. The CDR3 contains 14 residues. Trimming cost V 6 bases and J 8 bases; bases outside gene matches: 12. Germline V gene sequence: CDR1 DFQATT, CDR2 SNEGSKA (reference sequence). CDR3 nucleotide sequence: TGCAGTGCCAGTGCCGGGACAGGGGATGGCGGCTACACCTTC. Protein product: CSASAGTGDGGYTF.

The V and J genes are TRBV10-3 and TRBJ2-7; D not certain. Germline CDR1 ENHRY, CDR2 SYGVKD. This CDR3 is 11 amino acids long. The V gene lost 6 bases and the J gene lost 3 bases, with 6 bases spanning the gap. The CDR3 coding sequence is TGTGCCATCAGCTCCAGCTACGAGCAGTACTTC. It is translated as CAISSSYEQYF.

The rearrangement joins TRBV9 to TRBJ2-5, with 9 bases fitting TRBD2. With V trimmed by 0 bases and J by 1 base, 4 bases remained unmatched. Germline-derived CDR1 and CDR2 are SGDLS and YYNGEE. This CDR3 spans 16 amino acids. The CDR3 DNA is TGTGCCAGCAGCGTAGGGGTTAGCGGGGGCCAAGAGACCCAGTACTTC. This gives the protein CASSVGVSGGQETQYF.

CDR3 nucleotides: TGTGCCAGCAGGGGCGGATCCGGCTACACCTTC. It codes for CASRGGSGYTF. This chain joins TRBV12-3 or TRBV12-4 and TRBJ1-2; D gene unclear. This CDR3 is built from 11 residues. Trimming left V 6 bases short and J 8 bases short, with 10 bases between.

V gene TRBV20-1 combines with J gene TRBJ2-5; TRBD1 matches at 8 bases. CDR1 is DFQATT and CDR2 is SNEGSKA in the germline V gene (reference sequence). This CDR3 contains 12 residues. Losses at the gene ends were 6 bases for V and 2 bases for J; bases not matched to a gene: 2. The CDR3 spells CSARTGQETQYF. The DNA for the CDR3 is TGCAGTGCAAGGACAGGGCAAGAGACCCAGTACTTC.

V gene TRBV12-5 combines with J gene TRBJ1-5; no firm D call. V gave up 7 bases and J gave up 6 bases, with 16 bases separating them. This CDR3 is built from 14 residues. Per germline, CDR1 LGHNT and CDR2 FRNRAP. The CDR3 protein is CASALRNPLQPQHF. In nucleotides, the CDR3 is TGTGCTAGTGCCCTACGAAATCCGCTTCAGCCCCAGCATTTT. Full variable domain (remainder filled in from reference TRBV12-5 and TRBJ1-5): DARVTQTPRHKVTEMGQEVTMRCQPILGHNTVFWYRQTMMQGLELLAYFRNRAPLDDSGMPKDRFSAEMPDATLATLKIQPSEPRDSAVYFCASALRNPLQPQHFGDGTRLSIL.

CDR3 sequence reads: CASRTGELFF. In nucleotides, the CDR3 is TGTGCCAGCAGAACCGGGGAGCTGTTTTTT. The genes are TRBV6-5 and TRBJ2-2; D uncertain. Trimming pared 6 bases from V and 5 bases from J, leaving 1 base between. CDR3 length: 10 amino acids. The V gene's germline CDR1 is MNHEY and CDR2 SVGAGI.

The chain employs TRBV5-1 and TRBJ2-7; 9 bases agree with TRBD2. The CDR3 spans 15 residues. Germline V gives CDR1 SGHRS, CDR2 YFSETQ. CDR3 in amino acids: CGPRLAEDLVNEQYF. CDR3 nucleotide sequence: TGCGGTCCAAGACTAGCGGAAGACCTAGTCAACGAGCAGTACTTC. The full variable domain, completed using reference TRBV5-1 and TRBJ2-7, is KAGVTQTPRYLIKTRGQQVTLSCSPISGHRSVSWYQQTPGQGLQFLFEYFSETQRNKGNFPGRFSGRQFSNSRSEMNVSTLELGDSALYLCGPRLAEDLVNEQYFGPGTRLTVT.